The 28 T cell receptor beta chains presented below share a single source sample, sequenced in a study of cytomegalovirus exposure and HLA in healthy donors. PCR employed 60 Vbeta and 13 Jbeta primers. Measured with immunoSEQ multiplex PCR; TCRdb has only the in-frame clones, and not every one. The repertoire holds 150,000 to 200,000 clones, with about 79% as singletons. Sequenced sample: PBMCs. Receptor source: a woman between 50 and 59 years old in good health and CMV-seronegative.

This chain connects TRBV28 to TRBJ2-7, with 7 nucleotides matching TRBD2. V was pared by 10 bases and J by 3 bases, with 12 bases of the junction left unmatched. The CDR3 runs to 14 residues. Germline V gives CDR1 MDHEN, CDR2 SYDVKM. DNA for the CDR3: TGTGCCACGCTCGAGCGGGGACGGAGCTACGAGCAGTACTTC. It translates to CATLERGRSYEQYF. The variable domain in full, with the rest retrieved from reference TRBV28 and TRBJ2-7, is DVKVTQSSRYLVKRTGEKVFLECVQDMDHENMFWYRQDPGLGLRLIYFSYDVKMKEKGDIPEGYSVSREKKERFSLILESASTNQTSMYLCATLERGRSYEQYFGPGTRLTVT.

The V and J genes are TRBV28 and TRBJ1-2; 8 bases match TRBD1. The length of the CDR3 is 13 residues. Germline V gives CDR1 MDHEN, CDR2 SYDVKM. V shed 5 bases, J shed 4 bases, and the junction held 3 bases outside the gene matches. For the CDR3, the DNA is TGTGCCAGCAGTCCGGACAGGGCCTATGGCTACACCTTC. This translates into CASSPDRAYGYTF.

The gene calls are TRBV5-1 and TRBJ2-5; D might be TRBD2 (5 bases). The CDR3 totals 15 residues. The V gene lost 4 bases and the J gene lost 5 bases, with 18 bases spanning the gap. The germline V gene encodes CDR1 SGHRS and CDR2 YFSETQ. DNA for the CDR3: TGCGCCAGCAGCCGGGTGGAGGCCGGGTGGGAGACCCAGTACTTC. This sequence encodes CASSRVEAGWETQYF.

CDR3 loop: CASSLAGESYNEQFF. In DNA, the CDR3 is TGTGCCAGTAGTCTAGCGGGTGAATCCTACAATGAGCAGTTCTTC. The chain employs TRBV19 and TRBJ2-1; TRBD2 aligns across 8 bases. Germline V gives CDR1 LNHDA, CDR2 SQIVND (reference sequence). V lost 5 bases and J lost 1; bases outside the gene matches: 4. The CDR3 spans 15 residues.

The chain links TRBV6-1 to TRBJ2-1; 8 bases are a match to TRBD1. This CDR3 spans 15 amino acids. Germline V gene lookup returns CDR1 MNHNS and CDR2 SASEGT. Germline trimming cut 4 bases from V and 0 bases from J; bases unmatched to any gene: 2. The CDR3 here is CASSGGQGSYNEQFF. DNA of the CDR3: TGTGCCAGCAGTGGAGGACAGGGCTCCTACAATGAGCAGTTCTTC.

This sequence joins TRBV10-3 and TRBJ1-6; 9 nucleotides line up with TRBD1. Per germline, CDR1 ENHRY and CDR2 SYGVKD. Trimming cost V 11 bases and J 9 bases; bases outside gene matches: 11. The CDR3 totals 14 residues. The CDR3 nucleotides read TGTGCCGTTTGGTTCGGGACAGGGACTTCACCCCTCCACTTT. It encodes CAVWFGTGTSPLHF.

The genes are TRBV30 and TRBJ2-2; D might be TRBD2 (5 bases). Trimming took off 6 bases at V and 6 bases at J, with 17 bases between the two ends. The CDR3 sequence is 14 residues long. Germline loops: CDR1 GTSNPN, CDR2 SVGIG (reference sequence). CDR3 sequence (DNA): TGTGCCTGCCCCCTCGAGAGGGCCCCCGGGGAGCTGTTTTTT. Residues: CACPLERAPGELFF.

The chain employs TRBV7-2 and TRBJ1-2, with 7 bases lining up with TRBD1. V trimming: 5 bases; J trimming: 6 bases; junction bases outside the gene matches: 6. Looked up from germline, CDR1 is SGHTA and CDR2 is FQGNSA. The CDR3 spans 13 residues. This chain's CDR3 is CASSNRQGDGYTF. CDR3 DNA sequence: TGTGCCAGCAGCAACCGACAGGGCGATGGCTACACCTTC.

The chain carries TRBV7-2 and TRBJ1-1, with a possible D match to TRBD1 (6 bases). V was shortened by 5 bases and J by 8 bases, with 18 bases between the two germline ends. Looked up from germline, CDR1 is SGHTA and CDR2 is FQGNSA. The CDR3 is 14 amino acids. CDR3 protein: CASSPYKQGTEAFF. Written as DNA, the CDR3 is TGTGCCAGCAGCCCCTACAAACAGGGAACCGAAGCTTTCTTT.

This chain connects TRBV25-1 to TRBJ2-1; a weak D match, TRBD1 (6 bases). Germline values: CDR1 MGHDK, CDR2 SYGVNS. Between the trimmed V and J ends, which lost 4 bases and 5 bases, there was a span of 12 bases. The CDR3 totals 14 residues. In DNA, the CDR3 is TGTGCCAGCAGTGTACCGGGACAAAACAATGAGCAGTTCTTC. Translated, it gives CASSVPGQNNEQFF. Drawing the rest from reference TRBV25-1 and TRBJ2-1, the complete variable domain is EADIYQTPRYLVIGTGKKITLECSQTMGHDKMYWYQQDPGMELHLIHYSYGVNSTEKGDLSSESTVSRIRTEHFPLTLESARPSHTSQYLCASSVPGQNNEQFFGPGTRLTVL.

The rearrangement uses TRBV28 and TRBJ1-6, with a weak D call TRBD1 (5 bases). Germline CDR1 MDHEN, CDR2 SYDVKM. Trimming took off 6 bases at V and 8 bases at J, with 14 bases between the two ends. The CDR3 is 14 amino acids. CDR3 region: CASSPTANHSPLHF. CDR3 nucleotides: TGTGCCAGCAGCCCGACAGCTAACCATTCACCCCTCCACTTT.

J is TRBJ2-1 and V is TRBV11-3; 9 positions match TRBD1. This CDR3 contains 16 residues. CDR1 is SGHNT, CDR2 YENEEA, per germline. Trimming at V came to 4 bases and at J to 2 bases, leaving 6 bases not matched to a gene. As DNA, the CDR3 is TGTGCCAGCAGCTCGGCCCGGGACAGGGCCTACAATGAGCAGTTCTTC. Amino acids: CASSSARDRAYNEQFF.

The V and J genes are TRBV2 and TRBJ1-5; D is possibly TRBD1 (6 bases). V was trimmed by 7 bases and J by 6 bases, leaving 16 bases between them. The germline gives CDR1 SNHLY, CDR2 FYNNEI. The CDR3 extends over 14 amino acids. The CDR3 sequence: CASNRAGQGQPQHF. CDR3 coding DNA: TGTGCCAGCAACAGGGCAGGCCAAGGTCAGCCCCAGCATTTT.

The chain is built from TRBV19 and TRBJ2-4; 10 bases match TRBD2. CDR1 is LNHDA and CDR2 is SQIVND in the germline V gene (reference sequence). V gave up 7 bases and J gave up 0 bases; unmatched junction bases: 6. The CDR3 is 16 residues long. The CDR3 spells CASTRTSGLAKNIQYF. Here the CDR3 DNA reads TGTGCCAGTACCCGGACTAGCGGACTAGCCAAAAACATTCAGTACTTC. The variable domain in full, completed from reference TRBV19 and TRBJ2-4, reads DGGITQSPKYLFRKEGQNVTLSCEQNLNHDAMYWYRQDPGQGLRLIYYSQIVNDFQKGDIAEGYSVSREKKESFPLTVTSAQKNPTAFYLCASTRTSGLAKNIQYFGAGTRLSVL.

Comment on this clone: One end of the junction fails to match germline, which may point to a read error. The chain uses TRBV7-9 and TRBJ1-3, with unresolved D. CDR1 SEHNR and CDR2 FQNEAQ come from the germline V gene (reference sequence). The CDR3 has 13 amino acids. The CDR3 here is CSSSLYSGNTIYF. CDR3 DNA sequence: TGTTCCAGCAGCTTATACTCTGGAAACACCATATATTTT.

The CDR3 nucleotides are TGCGCCAGCAGTCCAGGGGGACAACAAACACCCTACGAGCAGTACTTC. Protein sequence: CASSPGGQQTPYEQYF. The gene calls are TRBV5-1 and TRBJ2-7; TRBD1 matches 7 bases. The junction had 13 bases not matched to a gene; V was cut back by 5 bases and J by 2 bases. In germline, CDR1 is SGHRS, CDR2 YFSETQ. The CDR3 runs to 16 residues.

The table lists this clone with a few counts. At one end, the junction sequence differs from germline, possibly due to a read error. J is TRBJ1-5 and V is TRBV7-2, with D tentatively TRBD1 (5 bases). CDR1 is SGHTA and CDR2 is FQGNSA in the germline V gene. The CDR3 covers 15 residues. The CDR3 is CASSLAQGANQPQHF. CDR3 coding DNA: TGTGCCAGCAGCCTAGCGCAAGGGGCGAATCAGCCCCAGCATTTT.

The chain joins TRBV4-1 to TRBJ2-3, with TRBD2 matching 11 bases. V lost 4 bases to trimming and J lost 3 bases; unmatched junction nucleotides: 9. The CDR3 loop spans 17 amino acids. Germline assignment: CDR1 MGHRA and CDR2 YSYEKL. CDR3 residues: CASSPRGSGGGTDTQYF. CDR3 sequence (DNA): TGCGCCAGCAGCCCTCGGGGTAGCGGGGGGGGTACAGATACGCAGTATTTT.

The chain employs TRBV4-2 and TRBJ2-2; TRBD1 is a possible D gene (5 bases). The CDR3 consists of 16 residues. CDR1 is LGHNA and CDR2 is YNFKEQ in the germline V gene. V was cut by 0 bases and J by 7 bases, with 15 bases left in between. CDR3 amino acids: CASSQETRTGFGELFF. The CDR3 DNA is TGTGCCAGCAGCCAAGAGACCAGAACAGGCTTCGGGGAGCTGTTTTTT.

In DNA form, the CDR3 reads TGTGCCAGCAGTGAAAGAACGACCGGGACTAGCGGGAGAAATGAGCAGTTCTTC. Translated, it gives CASSERTTGTSGRNEQFF. The rearrangement joins TRBV6-4 to TRBJ2-1; 14 bases are shared with TRBD2. From germline, CDR1 is MRHNA and CDR2 SNTAGT. The CDR3 is 18 amino acids. Trimming removed 3 bases from V and 7 bases from J; junction bases left unmatched: 11.

The V call is TRBV6-1, the J call TRBJ2-6, with a tentative D call TRBD1 (6 bases). CDR1 and CDR2 (germline): MNHNS, SASEGT. V was cut by 3 bases and J by 2 bases, with 14 bases left in between. The CDR3 sequence is 17 residues long. The CDR3 coding sequence is TGTGCCAGCAGTGAGGGCGGCAGGGGCGCTGGGGCCAACGTCCTGACTTTC. Encoded protein: CASSEGGRGAGANVLTF.

This clone was found once. V is TRBV7-9 and J is TRBJ1-5; 7 bases fit TRBD1. The CDR3 extends over 17 amino acids. Germline V gene lookup returns CDR1 SEHNR and CDR2 FQNEAQ (reference sequence). After removal of 5 bases from V and 0 bases from J, the junction contained 10 bases not matched to a gene. The CDR3 sequence is CASSQITGAYSNQPQHF. CDR3 bases: TGTGCCAGCAGCCAAATAACAGGGGCCTATAGCAATCAGCCCCAGCATTTT. Drawing the rest from reference TRBV7-9 and TRBJ1-5, the complete variable domain is DTGVSQNPRHKITKRGQNVTFRCDPISEHNRLYWYRQTLGQGPEFLTYFQNEAQLEKSRLLSDRFSAERPKGSFSTLEIQRTEQGDSAMYLCASSQITGAYSNQPQHFGDGTRLSIL.

The chain employs TRBV11-2 and TRBJ1-2; 9 bases match TRBD1. V shed 6 bases and J 8 bases; nucleotides not matched to a gene: 10. Germline V gene data show CDR1 as SGHAT and CDR2 as FQNNGV. The CDR3 extends over 14 amino acids. CDR3 nucleotides: TGTGCCAGCAGGGTACCGGGACAGGGCCGAGGCTACACCTTC. The encoded protein is CASRVPGQGRGYTF. Full variable domain (remainder filled in from reference TRBV11-2 and TRBJ1-2): EAGVAQSPRYKIIEKRQSVAFWCNPISGHATLYWYQQILGQGPKLLIQFQNNGVVDDSQLPKDRFSAERLKGVDSTLKIQPAKLEDSAVYLCASRVPGQGRGYTFGSGTRLTVV.

J is TRBJ2-7 and V is TRBV27; 7 bases agree with TRBD2. The CDR3 has 18 amino acids. J gave up 0 bases and V 5 bases, and 16 bases lay outside the gene matches. Germline V gene data show CDR1 as MNHEY and CDR2 as SMNVEV (reference sequence). The CDR3, as DNA: TGTGCCAGCAGTCGCCCCCTGGGGAGGGCGGGAAGCTCCTACGAGCAGTACTTC. Residues: CASSRPLGRAGSSYEQYF.

The rearrangement joins TRBV6-4 to TRBJ2-3, with D maybe TRBD2 (7 bases). The CDR3 has 15 residues. V lost 3 bases and J 2 bases, leaving 12 bases between the germline ends. Germline CDR1 and CDR2: MRHNA and SNTAGT. The DNA for the CDR3 is TGTGCCAGCAGTGAGGAGGCGGGGGCCACAGATACGCAGTATTTT. This gives the protein CASSEEAGATDTQYF.

The sample holds one count of this clone. The V and J genes are TRBV28 and TRBJ1-5; D possibly corresponds to TRBD1 (5 bases). The length of the CDR3 is 14 residues. The germline CDR1 and CDR2 sequences are MDHEN and SYDVKM. The ends were cut back, 5 bases at V and 4 bases at J, with 12 bases in the middle. Here the CDR3 DNA reads TGTGCCAGCAGTCAGGACAACTCGAATCAGCCCCAGCATTTT. Translating it yields CASSQDNSNQPQHF. The variable domain in full, completed from reference TRBV28 and TRBJ1-5, reads DVKVTQSSRYLVKRTGEKVFLECVQDMDHENMFWYRQDPGLGLRLIYFSYDVKMKEKGDIPEGYSVSREKKERFSLILESASTNQTSMYLCASSQDNSNQPQHFGDGTRLSIL.

This sequence joins TRBV2 and TRBJ2-1; D perhaps matches TRBD2 (5 bases). Trimming left V 5 bases short and J 4 bases short, with 12 bases between. CDR1 is SNHLY and CDR2 is FYNNEI in the germline V gene. The CDR3 loop spans 14 amino acids. This chain's CDR3 is CASSPTRGYNEQFF. Here the CDR3 DNA reads TGTGCCAGCAGTCCTACCCGAGGGTACAATGAGCAGTTCTTC.

The chain couples TRBV4-2 to TRBJ1-5; no firm D call. V was cut by 0 bases and J by 0 bases, with 9 bases left in between. This CDR3 contains 16 residues. Germline CDR1 LGHNA, CDR2 YNFKEQ. The CDR3 sequence is CASSQDPSNSNQPQHF. CDR3 bases: TGTGCCAGCAGCCAAGACCCCAGTAATAGCAATCAGCCCCAGCATTTT.